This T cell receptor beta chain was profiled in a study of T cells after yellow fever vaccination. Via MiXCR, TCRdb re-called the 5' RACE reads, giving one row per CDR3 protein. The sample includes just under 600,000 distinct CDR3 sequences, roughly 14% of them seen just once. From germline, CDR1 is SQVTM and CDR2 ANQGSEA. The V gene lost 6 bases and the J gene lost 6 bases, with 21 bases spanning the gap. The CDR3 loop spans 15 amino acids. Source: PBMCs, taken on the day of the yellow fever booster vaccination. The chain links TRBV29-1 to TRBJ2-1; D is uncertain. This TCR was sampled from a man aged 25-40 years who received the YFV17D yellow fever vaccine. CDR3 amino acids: CSVYGRPQAANEQFF. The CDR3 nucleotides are TGCAGCGTGTACGGTAGACCCCAGGCCGCCAATGAGCAGTTCTTC.